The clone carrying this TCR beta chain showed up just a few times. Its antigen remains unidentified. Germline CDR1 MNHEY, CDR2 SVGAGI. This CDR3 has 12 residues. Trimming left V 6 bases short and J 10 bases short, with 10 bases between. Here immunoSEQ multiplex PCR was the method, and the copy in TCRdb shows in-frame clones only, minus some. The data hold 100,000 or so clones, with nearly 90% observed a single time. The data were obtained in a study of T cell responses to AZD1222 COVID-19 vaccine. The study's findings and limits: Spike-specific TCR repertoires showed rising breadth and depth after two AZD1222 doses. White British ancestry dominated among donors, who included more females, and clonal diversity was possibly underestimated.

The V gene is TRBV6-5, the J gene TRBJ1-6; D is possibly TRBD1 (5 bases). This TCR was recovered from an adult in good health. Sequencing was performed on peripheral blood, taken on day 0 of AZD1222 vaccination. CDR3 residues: CASRTRGSPLHF. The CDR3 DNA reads TGTGCCAGCAGGACGAGGGGCTCACCCCTCCACTTT.